A single sample is the source of the 20 T cell receptor beta chains below, sequenced in a study of human T cells and chemical hapten exposure. Described time point: patch test 2, 6 weeks after DPC sensitization. Indicated treatment: therapeutic diphenylcyclopropenone sensitization with weekly scalp DPC. Each CDR3 protein is one row after TCRdb ran MiXCR on the RACE reads. The repertoire holds approximately 92,000 distinct CDR3 sequences, with approximately 10% as singletons. The source material was whole blood, sampled in connection with sensitization to the hapten diphenylcyclopropenone (DPC). Source of these receptors: a woman aged 35 to 49 with alopecia areata. Some clones in this sample may be carry-over from other donors' samples.

This clonotype was detected many times. This CDR3 is CSVGKARPTDTQYF. The CDR3 DNA follows: TGCAGCGTTGGTAAAGCTAGACCCACAGATACGCAGTATTTT. The V gene is TRBV29-1, the J gene TRBJ2-3; D is undetermined. From germline, CDR1 is SQVTM and CDR2 ANQGSEA. Trimming pared 4 bases from V and 2 bases from J, leaving 13 bases between. The CDR3 covers 14 residues.

With respect to this clonotype: Germline and junction disagree at one end, which may indicate a read error. The chain is built from TRBV3-1 and TRBJ2-7; D is undetermined. The germline V gene has CDR1 LGHDT and CDR2 YNNKEL (reference sequence). The CDR3 is made up of 14 amino acids. For the CDR3, the DNA is TGTGCCAGCAGCCCCTTCGGGCAGTCCTGCGAGCAGTACTTC. This gives the protein CASSPFGQSCEQYF.

This clonotype has ten or more counts. CDR3 in DNA: TGCAGCGTTAAGGACACCGGGGAGCTGTTTTTT. This codes for CSVKDTGELFF. This chain joins TRBV29-1 and TRBJ2-2; D is undetermined. V was shortened by 5 bases and J by 3 bases, with 4 bases between the two germline ends. CDR1 is SQVTM, CDR2 ANQGSEA, per germline. The CDR3 covers 11 residues.

This clonotype has a count of ten or more. This chain links TRBV12-3 or TRBV12-4 with TRBJ1-3; TRBD1 matches at 9 bases. The CDR3 runs to 15 residues. The ends lost 5 bases at V and 0 bases at J; junction bases unmatched: 2. DNA for the CDR3: TGTGCCAGCAGTCGGGGACAGGGCTCTGGAAACACCATATATTTT. Protein product: CASSRGQGSGNTIYF.

A few counts support this clonotype. The chain employs TRBV6-6 and TRBJ1-4; D gene uncertain. Deletions cut 2 bases from V and 4 bases from J, with 8 bases between. This CDR3 has 14 residues. CDR1 is MNHNY and CDR2 is SVGAGI in the germline V gene (reference sequence). The CDR3 DNA is TGTGCCAGCAGTTACGGTGGATTTAATGAAAAACTGTTTTTT. Residues: CASSYGGFNEKLFF.

This clonotype was found many times. J is TRBJ2-5 and V is TRBV5-5; D unresolved. There are 14 residues in the CDR3. Trimming shortened V by 0 bases and J by 4 bases, and 10 bases separated the two germline ends. Per the germline V gene, CDR1 is SGHKS and CDR2 is YYEKEE (reference sequence). For the CDR3, the DNA is TGTGCCAGCAGCTTGGGGACCAAGGGAGAGACCCAGTACTTC. Translation: CASSLGTKGETQYF.

CDR3 sequence (DNA): TGTGCCAGCAGCAGGGAGGGAGAGACCCAGTACTTC. This sequence encodes CASSREGETQYF. The V and J genes are TRBV27 and TRBJ2-5; 7 bases map to TRBD2. The CDR3 is 12 residues long. The ends lost 6 bases at V and 4 bases at J; junction bases unmatched: 2. Germline CDR1 MNHEY, CDR2 SMNVEV (reference sequence).

This clonotype was found a few times. This sequence joins TRBV20-1 and TRBJ2-2; D might be TRBD2 (6 bases). The germline CDR1 and CDR2 sequences are DFQATT and SNEGSKA (reference sequence). V lost 2 bases and J 5 bases, leaving 12 bases between the germline ends. CDR3 size: 14 residues. The CDR3 here is CSARKAGRTGELFF. CDR3 DNA sequence: TGCAGTGCTAGAAAGGCAGGGAGGACCGGGGAGCTGTTTTTT.

The chain has TRBV19 and TRBJ2-5; the D gene is possibly TRBD1 (6 bases). The V gene lost 5 bases and the J gene lost 0 bases, with 19 bases spanning the gap. Germline CDR1 reads LNHDA; CDR2 reads SQIVND (reference sequence). The CDR3 spans 17 residues. CDR3 residues: CASSSRLGQTYQETQYF. DNA of the CDR3: TGTGCCAGTAGTTCAAGACTCGGACAGACGTACCAAGAGACCCAGTACTTC.

In its sample, this clonotype was seen many times. This rearrangement joins TRBV7-2 to TRBJ1-4; 10 nucleotides line up with TRBD1. Germline V gene sequence: CDR1 SGHTA, CDR2 FQGNSA. The V and J ends lost 5 bases and 0 bases, in that order; junction bases with no gene match: 3. This CDR3 is 16 amino acids long. The CDR3 nucleotides are TGTGCCAGCAGCCTGGACAGGGGGTCAACTAATGAAAAACTGTTTTTT. Amino acid sequence: CASSLDRGSTNEKLFF.

This rearrangement joins TRBV28 to TRBJ1-6, with 11 positions matching TRBD1. The germline V gene has CDR1 MDHEN and CDR2 SYDVKM. The CDR3 has 19 residues. V lost 6 bases, J lost 6 bases, and 16 bases stayed unmatched. The DNA for the CDR3 is TGTGCCAGCAGGTTAGCCCCTCCCGGGACAGGGGGAGGTAATTCACCCCTCCACTTT. Protein product: CASRLAPPGTGGGNSPLHF. The full variable domain, its missing parts supplied by reference TRBV28 and TRBJ1-6, is DVKVTQSSRYLVKRTGEKVFLECVQDMDHENMFWYRQDPGLGLRLIYFSYDVKMKEKGDIPEGYSVSREKKERFSLILESASTNQTSMYLCASRLAPPGTGGGNSPLHFGNGTRLTVT.

The sample holds many counts of this clonotype. The chain is built from TRBV20-1 and TRBJ2-3; TRBD2 agrees at 9 bases. The germline CDR1 and CDR2 sequences are DFQATT and SNEGSKA (reference sequence). V dropped 1 base and J dropped 2; count of bases not matched to a gene: 4. The CDR3 length is 15 residues. DNA of the CDR3: TGCAGTGCTAGAGCGGAGCGGGGGGCCACAGATACGCAGTATTTT. Protein product: CSARAERGATDTQYF.

This clonotype was counted between two and nine times. The rearrangement joins TRBV14 to TRBJ2-7; D is ambiguous. Trimming removed 5 bases at V and 9 bases at J, with 14 bases between. Germline assignment: CDR1 SGHDN and CDR2 FVKESK. CDR3 size: 12 residues. For the CDR3, the DNA is TGTGCCAGCAGCTACCGGGTCGGGCTGCAGTACTTC. This sequence encodes CASSYRVGLQYF.

Remarks on this clonotype: One junction end does not reproduce the germline sequence, and a read error may be involved. The rearrangement joins TRBV12-3 or TRBV12-4 to TRBJ2-6, with a possible D match to TRBD1 (5 bases). The CDR3 is 16 residues long. DNA of the CDR3: TGTGCCAGCAGTTTGCCACGCCTCTCTGGGGCCAACGTCCCGACTTTC. Amino acid sequence: CASSLPRLSGANVPTF.

This clonotype was counted many times. The rearrangement links TRBV19 to TRBJ1-5, with D uncertain. This CDR3 region has 18 residues. Germline CDR1 LNHDA, CDR2 SQIVND (reference sequence). V was clipped by 9 bases and J by 1 base, with 25 bases between them. CDR3 sequence: CASLPWSLQVGSNQPQHF. DNA for the CDR3: TGTGCCAGCCTACCCTGGTCACTCCAGGTGGGGAGCAATCAGCCCCAGCATTTT.

The sample holds many counts of this clonotype. The V gene is TRBV4-1, the J gene TRBJ1-2; 10 bases fit TRBD1. With 0 bases clipped from V and 8 bases from J, the junction kept 6 bases outside the gene matches. The CDR3 loop spans 15 amino acids. Germline-derived CDR1 and CDR2 are MGHRA and YSYEKL. CDR3 in DNA: TGCGCCAGCAGCCAAGAATTCGGGACAGGGGAAGGCTACACCTTC. Its protein product is CASSQEFGTGEGYTF.

This clonotype was seen only a few times. This chain links TRBV7-2 with TRBJ2-5; D uncertain. V was shortened by 4 bases and J by 3 bases, with 6 bases between the two germline ends. Germline CDR1 SGHTA, CDR2 FQGNSA. The CDR3 has 12 amino acids. The CDR3 spells CASSSPKETQYF. The CDR3, as DNA: TGTGCCAGCAGCTCGCCTAAAGAGACCCAGTACTTC.

This clonotype was seen repeatedly, ten times or more. The chain links TRBV30 to TRBJ1-4, with D maybe TRBD1 (5 bases). V gave up 7 bases and J gave up 10 bases, with 16 bases separating them. From germline, CDR1 is GTSNPN and CDR2 SVGIG (reference sequence). The CDR3 has 12 residues. CDR3 sequence reads: CASSWGGGKLFF. The CDR3 region has the DNA TGTGCCTCCTCGTGGGGGGGTGGAAAACTGTTTTTT.

The gene calls are TRBV29-1 and TRBJ2-5, with D perhaps matching TRBD1 or TRBD2 (5 bases each). CDR1 SQVTM and CDR2 ANQGSEA come from the germline V gene. Trimming left V 2 bases short and J 4 bases short, with 11 bases between. The CDR3 covers 13 residues. CDR3: CSVESGTVETQYF. The CDR3 coding sequence is TGCAGCGTTGAATCCGGGACGGTAGAGACCCAGTACTTC.

The V and J genes are TRBV7-2 and TRBJ2-3; TRBD1 might be the D (6 bases). Trimming removed 5 bases from V and 1 base from J, with 13 bases in between. The CDR3 length is 15 residues. From germline, CDR1 is SGHTA and CDR2 FQGNSA. Here the CDR3 reads CASSPGTYGTDTQYF. In nucleotides, the CDR3 is TGTGCCAGCAGCCCCGGGACATACGGCACAGATACGCAGTATTTT.